These 6 T cell receptor beta chains originate from one sample sequenced in a study of T cell clones after liver transplantation. Profiled with immunoSEQ multiplex PCR; TCRdb holds only in-frame clones, not every one. The data contain 50,000 or so clones, over 65% of them seen just once; the ten biggest clones take up around 9.5%. Source: CD4+ T cells from blood, taken about 56 months after liver transplant. The receptors originated from a human patient who received a liver transplant. Some T cells may be provided by the graft donor.

The genes are TRBV27 and TRBJ1-5; D is perhaps TRBD1 (5 bases). V was clipped by 6 bases and J by 0 bases, with 12 bases between them. The V gene's germline CDR1 is MNHEY and CDR2 SMNVEV (reference sequence). CDR3 length: 15 amino acids. The CDR3 bases are TGTGCCAGCAGCTCCGACAGCTTTAGCAATCAGCCCCAGCATTTT. Translating it yields CASSSDSFSNQPQHF.

This sequence joins TRBV6-5 and TRBJ2-7; tentative D call: TRBD1 (6 bases). CDR1 MNHEY and CDR2 SVGAGI come from the germline V gene. There are 13 residues in the CDR3. V was clipped by 7 bases and J by 7 bases, with 17 bases between them. The CDR3 loop is CASNPQGRREQYF. For the CDR3, the DNA is TGTGCCAGCAACCCACAGGGAAGGAGAGAGCAGTACTTC.

This clone has just a few counts. This chain links TRBV7-3 with TRBJ2-3, with no clear D. CDR1 and CDR2 (germline): SGHTA, FQGTGA. The germline V and J ends were trimmed by 5 bases and 2 bases, with 11 bases remaining between them. The CDR3 consists of 14 residues. CDR3 sequence (DNA): TGTGCCAGCAGCCCCAGTTCACTCACAGATACGCAGTATTTT. It is translated as CASSPSSLTDTQYF. The full variable domain, in which reference TRBV7-3 and TRBJ2-3 provide the parts outside the CDR3, is GAGVSQTPSNKVTEKGKYVELRCDPISGHTALYWYRQSLGQGPEFLIYFQGTGAADDSGLPNDRFFAVRPEGSVSTLKIQRTERGDSAVYLCASSPSSLTDTQYFGPGTRLTVL.

The rearrangement joins TRBV28 to TRBJ1-6; no definite D call. Germline CDR1 and CDR2: MDHEN and SYDVKM. Deletions cut 2 bases from V and 9 bases from J, with 5 bases between. The CDR3 totals 12 residues. The chain's CDR3 is CASSLVSSPLHF. The CDR3 DNA reads as TGTGCCAGCAGTTTAGTAAGTTCACCCCTCCACTTT.

V and J are TRBV19 and TRBJ1-1, with a tentative D call TRBD1 (6 bases). Germline values: CDR1 LNHDA, CDR2 SQIVND (reference sequence). This CDR3 has 16 amino acids. The ends were cut back, 1 base at V and 1 base at J, with 13 bases in the middle. The chain's CDR3 is CASSIAGGRGNTEAFF. The CDR3 nucleotides are TGTGCCAGTAGTATAGCGGGGGGGCGCGGGAACACTGAAGCTTTCTTT.

The gene calls are TRBV11-2 and TRBJ2-5; D gene ambiguous. CDR3 size: 12 residues. The V gene's germline CDR1 is SGHAT and CDR2 FQNNGV. V lost 2 bases and J 0 bases, leaving 1 base between the germline ends. The CDR3 loop reads CASSLNQETQYF. In nucleotides, the CDR3 is TGTGCCAGCAGCTTAAACCAAGAGACCCAGTACTTC.